Listed below are T cell receptor beta chains from one sample, sequenced in a study of CD8 T cells in ankylosing spondylitis. Each CDR3 protein is one row after TCRdb ran MiXCR on the 5' RACE reads. The sample shows roughly 30,000 distinct CDR3 sequences, 11% to 15% of them seen only once. The sequenced sample was blood. These receptors all come from a male donor with ankylosing spondylitis or in good health (not recorded which). CDR3s include the opening cysteine and the closing phenylalanine or tryptophan. The D gene is left open where the match is weak. Rows give clone size only sometimes, using once, few, many, or a class for an expanded clone.

j_call v_call clone_size d_call cdr3_nt cdr3_aa
TRBJ2-1 TRBV5-1 many TRBD2 TGCGCCAGCAGCCGCGGGGGGCCAGATGAGCAGTTCTTC CASSRGGPDEQFF
TRBJ2-3 TRBV5-1 NA TRBD2 TGCGCCAGCAGCCGGACTAGCGGGGTCACAGATACGCAGTATTTT CASSRTSGVTDTQYF
TRBJ2-2 TRBV29-1 NA NA TGCGTCACCGAGAGGGACACCGGGGAGCTGTTTTTT CVTERDTGELFF
TRBJ2-5 TRBV28 few TRBD2 TGTGCCAGCAGTCCCCGCACTAGCTTCGGGGGGGAGACCCAGTACTTC CASSPRTSFGGETQYF
TRBJ2-1 TRBV28 NA TRBD1 TGTGCCAGCCATTGGGGCGGGACAGGGTTACCGAATGAGCAGTTCTTC CASHWGGTGLPNEQFF
TRBJ2-3 TRBV7-2 few NA TGTGCCAGCAGTCCGGGACACTCCACAGATACGCAGTATTTT CASSPGHSTDTQYF
TRBJ2-2 TRBV27 NA NA TGTGCCAGCAGTTTATTGGAGGGGGAGCTGTTTTTT CASSLLEGELFF
TRBJ2-7 TRBV5-1 few TRBD1 TGCGCCAGCAGCTTGGGACAGGGTCTGGGCGAGCAGTACTTC CASSLGQGLGEQYF
TRBJ2-5 TRBV7-2 NA NA TGTGCCAGCAGCTTTGCGGGACGGAGCATGGAGACCCAGTACTTC CASSFAGRSMETQYF
TRBJ2-2 TRBV7-9 few NA TGTGCCAGCAATCCCCGGGCGAACACCGGGGAGCTGTTTTTT CASNPRANTGELFF